The TCR beta chain described here comes from a study of neurological immune-mediated disorders. CDR1 is ENHRY and CDR2 is SYGVKD in the germline V gene. V lost 6 bases to trimming and J lost 5 bases, with 18 bases between them. CDR3 length: 15 amino acids. MiXCR, run by TCRdb on the 5' RACE reads, gives a single entry per CDR3 protein. This table has about 46,000 distinct CDR3 sequences, 4% to 5.5% appearing once. This clonotype was counted ten times or more. This clonotype was obtained from a woman aged 55-69 years with multiple sclerosis. The sample taken for sequencing was PBMCs. The chain recombines TRBV10-3 with TRBJ2-3; D may be TRBD1 (7 bases). CDR3 region: CAIREGTVRGDTQYF. CDR3 coding DNA: TGTGCCATCAGGGAGGGGACAGTTCGGGGAGATACGCAGTATTTT.